The 19 T cell receptor beta chains reported below all come from one sample, sequenced in a study of CD8+ T cells in alopecia areata. The treatment: oral pan-JAK inhibitor, 5-10 mg twice daily. RNA extraction and reverse transcription yielded cDNA as sequencing template. Assay used: immunoSEQ multiplex PCR; TCRdb lists only in-frame clones, some missing. This sample yields around 120,000 clones, of which over 60% are seen a single time; 4.5% to 6% belongs to the top ten. The starting material was CD4+ T cells sorted from blood, obtained at week 4, from a patient treated with tofacitinib. Receptor source: a human donor with alopecia areata.

The J gene is TRBJ1-5, the V gene TRBV30, with unresolved D. Trimming shortened V by 0 bases and J by 9 bases, and 6 bases separated the two germline ends. In germline, CDR1 is GTSNPN, CDR2 SVGIG (reference sequence). The CDR3 length is 11 residues. The CDR3 spells CAWSVGGPQHF. CDR3 nucleotide sequence: TGTGCCTGGAGTGTGGGTGGGCCCCAGCATTTT.

The V gene is TRBV27, the J gene TRBJ2-3, with D uncertain. Trimming pared 5 bases from V and 6 bases from J, leaving 12 bases between. The germline CDR1 and CDR2 sequences are MNHEY and SMNVEV (reference sequence). CDR3 length equals 13 residues. As DNA, the CDR3 is TGTGCCAGCAGTCATCCCGGACGGGATACGCAGTATTTT. Translation: CASSHPGRDTQYF.

V and J are TRBV29-1 and TRBJ1-3, with unresolved D. Germline CDR1 SQVTM, CDR2 ANQGSEA. This CDR3 has 15 residues. Trimming took off 0 bases at V and 0 bases at J, with 9 bases between the two ends. In nucleotides, the CDR3 is TGCAGCGTTGAAGAGGGCAGATCCTCTGGAAACACCATATATTTT. Translating gives CSVEEGRSSGNTIYF.

The CDR3 is CAWKGRAKPEAFF. The CDR3 DNA sequence: TGTGCCTGGAAGGGCAGGGCCAAGCCTGAAGCTTTCTTT. V and J are TRBV30 and TRBJ1-1; possibly TRBD1 for D (5 bases). The germline CDR1 and CDR2 sequences are GTSNPN and SVGIG (reference sequence). This CDR3 region has 13 residues. V was pared by 4 bases and J by 6 bases, with 15 bases between.

The chain uses TRBV12-5 and TRBJ2-1, with 8 nucleotides matching TRBD1. The CDR3 loop spans 16 amino acids. V lost 0 bases and J lost 5; bases outside the gene matches: 6. The germline V gene has CDR1 LGHNT and CDR2 FRNRAP. CDR3 amino acids: CASGLVVGTGHNEQFF. Here the CDR3 DNA reads TGTGCTAGTGGTTTGGTTGTCGGGACAGGCCACAATGAGCAGTTCTTC.

This chain connects TRBV28 to TRBJ2-6; D not resolved. Germline V gene lookup returns CDR1 MDHEN and CDR2 SYDVKM. The CDR3 runs 18 residues. V gave up 3 bases and J gave up 2 bases, with 17 bases separating them. CDR3 nucleotide sequence: TGTGCCAGCAGTTTGTGGAACTGGACGAGGCCTGGGGCCAACGTCCTGACTTTC. Its translation: CASSLWNWTRPGANVLTF.

This clone was detected only once. The V and J genes are TRBV27 and TRBJ1-1; no clear D. CDR3 length: 13 residues. Germline V gene data show CDR1 as MNHEY and CDR2 as SMNVEV (reference sequence). V dropped 6 bases and J dropped 1 base, with 9 bases sitting between them. The CDR3 DNA is TGTGCCAGCAGACCTTTTCCGAACACTGAAGCTTTCTTT. This gives the protein CASRPFPNTEAFF.

The V gene is TRBV27, the J gene TRBJ2-4; possibly TRBD1 or TRBD2 for D (5 bases each). The germline gives CDR1 MNHEY, CDR2 SMNVEV (reference sequence). V was trimmed by 5 bases and J by 1 base, leaving 15 bases between them. The CDR3 has 16 amino acids. CDR3 bases: TGTGCCAGCAGTACAACTCCCGGGACGGCCAAAAACATTCAGTACTTC. This codes for CASSTTPGTAKNIQYF.

The J gene is TRBJ1-2, the V gene TRBV6-5; D possibly corresponds to TRBD1 (6 bases). V was cut by 4 bases and J by 3 bases, with 9 bases left in between. The CDR3 loop spans 13 amino acids. Per germline, CDR1 MNHEY and CDR2 SVGAGI. In DNA, the CDR3 is TGTGCCAGCAGTTGGCGGGGGCACTATGGCTACACCTTC. This encodes CASSWRGHYGYTF.

The chain links TRBV7-8 to TRBJ2-7, with no clear D. This CDR3 has 17 residues. V was trimmed by 5 bases and J by 6 bases, leaving 26 bases between them. The germline gives CDR1 SGHVS, CDR2 FQNEAQ. CDR3 sequence: CASSRVGVGIGLGEQYF. Written as DNA, the CDR3 is TGTGCCAGCAGCCGCGTTGGAGTTGGGATCGGTCTAGGCGAGCAGTACTTC.

This clone was detected a few times. Written as DNA, the CDR3 is TGTGCCAGCAGACCGCCTAGCGAGCAGTACTTC. Its protein product is CASRPPSEQYF. The V and J genes are TRBV7-6 and TRBJ2-7, with D unclear. The CDR3 covers 11 residues. The V end was cut by 6 bases, the J end by 6 bases, with 9 bases between. In germline, CDR1 is SGHVS, CDR2 FNYEAQ. The entire variable domain, with the rest obtained from reference TRBV7-6 and TRBJ2-7, is as follows: GAGVSQSPRYKVTKRGQDVALRCDPISGHVSLYWYRQALGQGPEFLTYFNYEAQQDKSGLPNDRFSAERPEGSISTLTIQRTEQRDSAMYRCASRPPSEQYFGPGTRLTVT.

V gene TRBV5-1 combines with J gene TRBJ2-5, with 12 bases lining up with TRBD2. Germline V CDR1 and CDR2: SGHRS, YFSETQ. This CDR3 is built from 15 residues. The junction had 6 bases not matched to a gene; V was cut back by 4 bases and J by 5 bases. The CDR3 nucleotides read TGCGCCAGCAGCATGAGACTAGCGGGGGATGAGACCCAGTACTTC. This codes for CASSMRLAGDETQYF.

The chain couples TRBV9 to TRBJ1-6; the D is unclear. Germline lookup yields CDR1 SGDLS and CDR2 YYNGEE. The length of the CDR3 is 14 residues. V lost 0 bases and J lost 6, with 7 bases in between. The CDR3 region is CASSVEERNSPLHF. The CDR3 DNA follows: TGTGCCAGCAGCGTAGAGGAGCGTAATTCACCCCTCCACTTT.

The chain uses TRBV4-1 and TRBJ2-3, with D unclear. Germline CDR1 MGHRA, CDR2 YSYEKL. The V end lost 8 bases, the J end lost 6 bases, and 9 bases lay between the germline ends. CDR3 size: 11 residues. The CDR3 sequence is CASGSPDTQYF. The CDR3 DNA is TGCGCCAGCGGCTCGCCGGATACGCAGTATTTT.

The chain employs TRBV7-9 and TRBJ2-1, with a tentative D call TRBD2 (5 bases). Germline V gene data show CDR1 as SEHNR and CDR2 as FQNEAQ (reference sequence). The CDR3 runs 15 residues. Trimming shortened V by 3 bases and J by 5 bases, and 14 bases separated the two germline ends. CDR3 nucleotides: TGTGCCAGCAGCTTGGCGGACTCCCCGCACAATGAGCAGTTCTTC. The encoded protein is CASSLADSPHNEQFF.

The rearrangement uses TRBV29-1 and TRBJ2-5, with 7 bases lining up with TRBD1. V lost 2 bases and J lost 5; bases outside the gene matches: 5. CDR1 and CDR2 from the germline V gene are SQVTM and ANQGSEA. The CDR3 runs to 13 residues. The CDR3 loop is CSVEKTGRETQYF. DNA of the CDR3: TGCAGCGTTGAAAAGACAGGGCGGGAGACCCAGTACTTC.

The chain combines TRBV6-5 with TRBJ1-2, with unresolved D. V lost 7 bases and J 4 bases, leaving 13 bases between the germline ends. Germline-derived CDR1 and CDR2 are MNHEY and SVGAGI. The CDR3 is 13 amino acids. The CDR3 DNA reads as TGTGCCAGCACCTACGCGGGATCCTATGGCTACACCTTC. It is translated as CASTYAGSYGYTF.

The chain combines TRBV7-2 with TRBJ1-5; D is ambiguous. The CDR3 totals 13 residues. Trimming stripped 1 base from V and 6 bases from J, with 7 bases between. The germline V gene encodes CDR1 SGHTA and CDR2 FQGNSA. CDR3 nucleotide sequence: TGTGCCAGCAGCTTAGAGCGGGGTCAGCCCCAGCATTTT. Residues: CASSLERGQPQHF.

The chain has TRBV29-1 and TRBJ2-7; D ambiguous. V lost 7 bases and J 2 bases, leaving 12 bases between the germline ends. The CDR3 loop spans 12 amino acids. CDR1 SQVTM and CDR2 ANQGSEA come from the germline V gene. CDR3 residues: CSGATSTYEQYF. DNA for the CDR3: TGCAGCGGAGCAACCTCTACCTACGAGCAGTACTTC.